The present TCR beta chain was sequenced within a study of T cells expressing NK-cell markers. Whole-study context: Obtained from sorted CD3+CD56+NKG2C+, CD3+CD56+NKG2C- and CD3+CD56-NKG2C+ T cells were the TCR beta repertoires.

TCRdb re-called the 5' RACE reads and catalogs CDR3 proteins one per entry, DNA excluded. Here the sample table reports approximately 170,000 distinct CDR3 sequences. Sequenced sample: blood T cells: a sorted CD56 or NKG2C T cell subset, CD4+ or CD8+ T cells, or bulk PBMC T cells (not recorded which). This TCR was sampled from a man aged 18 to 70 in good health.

This CDR3 is CASTRLRGENTGELFF. The chain links TRBV7-8 to TRBJ2-2; TCRdb indicates TRBD1, and absent DNA this call remains unverified. This CDR3 is 16 amino acids long. In germline, CDR1 is SGHVS, CDR2 FQNEAQ.